The 11 T cell receptor beta chains in this list originate from one sample, sequenced in a study of T cells after yellow fever vaccination. MiXCR, applied by TCRdb to the 5' RACE reads, yields one record per CDR3 protein. The sample contains about 580,000 distinct CDR3 sequences, around a sixth of which appear only once. The sample here was PBMCs, taken around 5 days after the first yellow fever vaccination. These receptor sequences come from a man aged 18 to 29 who received the YFV17D yellow fever vaccine.

The V call is TRBV20-1, the J call TRBJ2-2; 7 bases line up with TRBD1. The CDR3 has 14 amino acids. Germline V lookup: CDR1 DFQATT, CDR2 SNEGSKA (reference sequence). V was clipped by 3 bases and J by 4 bases; unmatched bases: 5. CDR3 nucleotides: TGCAGTGCTAGCGCGACAGGGCTCACCGGGGAGCTGTTTTTT. Amino acid sequence: CSASATGLTGELFF.

This clonotype was detected only a few times. The V gene is TRBV4-3, the J gene TRBJ1-5, with no clear D. The CDR3 runs to 15 residues. The germline V gene has CDR1 LGHNA and CDR2 YSLEER. Deletions cut 1 base from V and 4 bases from J, with 11 bases between. CDR3 loop: CASSQGRRMNQPQHF. The CDR3 DNA sequence: TGCGCCAGCAGCCAAGGTCGACGGATGAATCAGCCCCAGCATTTT.

V gene TRBV29-1 combines with J gene TRBJ2-3; D could derive from TRBD1 or TRBD2 (6 bases each). The ends were cut back, 2 bases at V and 5 bases at J, with 20 bases in the middle. Germline V gene data show CDR1 as SQVTM and CDR2 as ANQGSEA. The CDR3 runs to 16 residues. The CDR3 sequence: CSVEWYLRGTQDTQYF. The CDR3 coding sequence is TGCAGCGTTGAATGGTATCTCCGGGGGACACAAGATACGCAGTATTTT.

The genes are TRBV5-1 and TRBJ2-5, with TRBD2 matching over 10 bases. V lost 5 bases and J lost 4; bases outside the gene matches: 17. The CDR3 has 18 amino acids. Germline V gives CDR1 SGHRS, CDR2 YFSETQ. This CDR3 is CASSSTSPGLALSETQYF. DNA of the CDR3: TGCGCCAGCAGTTCTACTTCCCCGGGACTAGCGTTATCAGAGACCCAGTACTTC.

This clonotype was seen a few times. The chain links TRBV4-3 to TRBJ1-5, with D perhaps matching TRBD1 (6 bases). V gave up 0 bases and J gave up 9 bases, with 21 bases separating them. The CDR3 is 17 residues long. Germline assignment: CDR1 LGHNA and CDR2 YSLEER. The DNA of the CDR3 is TGCGCCAGCAGCCAAGATCTTGGGACACCCATTTTATCGCCCCAGCATTTT. This sequence encodes CASSQDLGTPILSPQHF.

This clonotype was seen more than once but under ten times. The chain combines TRBV28 with TRBJ2-3; 12 bases line up with TRBD2. J gave up 1 base and V 5 bases, and 4 bases lay outside the gene matches. Per germline, CDR1 MDHEN and CDR2 SYDVKM. CDR3 length: 16 amino acids. CDR3 nucleotide sequence: TGTGCCAGCAGTAAGAGACTAGCGGGGGGCACAGATACGCAGTATTTT. It translates to CASSKRLAGGTDTQYF.

This clonotype turned up a few times. This sequence joins TRBV27 and TRBJ2-7, with 8 bases that match TRBD1. CDR1 and CDR2 (germline): MNHEY, SMNVEV (reference sequence). The junction had 10 bases not matched to a gene; V was cut back by 6 bases and J by 3 bases. The CDR3 totals 15 residues. This CDR3 is CASSQMDRVFYEQYF. CDR3 nucleotides: TGTGCCAGCAGCCAAATGGACAGGGTTTTCTACGAGCAGTACTTC.

This clonotype has only a few counts. V usage is TRBV7-9 and J usage is TRBJ2-5, with D unclear. V lost 11 bases, J lost 1 base, and 14 bases lay in between. Looked up from germline, CDR1 is SEHNR and CDR2 is FQNEAQ (reference sequence). The CDR3 totals 13 residues. The CDR3 coding sequence is TGTGCCGAGGAAAGTAGACTCCAAGAGACCCAGTACTTC. The encoded protein is CAEESRLQETQYF.

The chain uses TRBV14 and TRBJ1-1; perhaps TRBD1 as D (5 bases). Trimming removed 4 bases at V and 5 bases at J, with 20 bases between. Germline-derived CDR1 and CDR2 are SGHDN and FVKESK. CDR3 length: 16 residues. CDR3 nucleotides: TGTGCCAGCAGCCCTCGCTGGGGCACTCGTGGAACTGAAGCTTTCTTT. Encoded protein: CASSPRWGTRGTEAFF.

This clonotype was counted at least ten times. V gene TRBV5-5 combines with J gene TRBJ1-4; D possibly corresponds to TRBD1 (6 bases). CDR1 is SGHKS, CDR2 YYEKEE, per germline (reference sequence). V was clipped by 0 bases and J by 10 bases, with 10 bases between them. The CDR3 is 13 amino acids. The chain's CDR3 is CASSLDRVGKLFF. CDR3 coding DNA: TGTGCCAGCAGCTTGGACAGGGTAGGAAAACTGTTTTTT. The full variable domain, completed using reference TRBV5-5 and TRBJ1-4, is DAGVTQSPTHLIKTRGQQVTLRCSPISGHKSVSWYQQVLGQGPQFIFQYYEKEERGRGNFPDRFSARQFPNYSSELNVNALLLGDSALYLCASSLDRVGKLFFGSGTQLSVL.

This clonotype was seen a handful of times. The chain has TRBV15 and TRBJ2-2; 7 bases map to TRBD1. CDR3 length: 15 residues. Unmatched junction bases numbered 7, after V lost 1 base and J lost 8 bases. Germline assignment: CDR1 LNHNV and CDR2 YYDKDF (reference sequence). The CDR3 coding sequence is TGTGCCACCAGCAGAGGGGACAGAAGTCGGGGGGAGCTGTTTTTT. Residues: CATSRGDRSRGELFF.